This T cell receptor beta chain was recorded in a study of blood T cells in healthy people across ages. PCR was performed a second time for roughly 6 to 12 cycles using a sample-barcoded 5' primer and a J-beta primer mix. TCRdb independently ran MiXCR on the 5' RACE reads; one entry per CDR3 protein. In the table there are some 900,000 distinct CDR3 sequences, around 49% of which are singletons. This clonotype was counted a few times. Germline V gene sequence: CDR1 SGHTS, CDR2 YDEGEE. After removal of 6 bases from V and 2 bases from J, the junction contained 5 bases not matched to a gene. CDR3 length: 13 residues.

This clonotype was sampled from a man between 25 and 39 years old in good health. Sequencing was done on a sample of blood. V is TRBV5-8 and J is TRBJ2-7; 7 bases are shared with TRBD1. CDR3 nucleotide sequence: TGTGCCAGCAAAACAGGGGTGGCCTACGAGCAGTACTTC. Translated, it gives CASKTGVAYEQYF. Full variable domain (missing parts from reference TRBV5-8 and TRBJ2-7): EAGVTQSPTHLIKTRGQQATLRCSPISGHTSVYWYQQALGLGLQFLLWYDEGEERNRGNFPPRFSGRQFPNYSSELNVNALELEDSALYLCASKTGVAYEQYFGPGTRLTVT.